Below are 11 T cell receptor beta chains sequenced from a single sample in a study of T cell repertoires in cytomegalovirus infection (dated by TCRdb to the late 2010s). Per the publication, the treatment or condition label means: in vitro stimulation with specific CMV peptide epitopes to enrich CMV-specific T cells. These receptors lack a known antigen. The reads were generated on an Illumina HiSeq 1500. The raw public reads went through TCRdb reprocessing: fastp at Q25, MiXCR clone calling, in-frame beta chains kept. Rows are unified per CDR3 protein, each entry keeping the most common DNA and genes. In all, the sample holds around 300,000 distinct CDR3 sequences, and 20% to 25% of those were seen once. About 14% of the sample is held by the ten biggest clonotypes. The source was cultured PBMCs, collected from culture after CMV antigen stimulation. The receptors originated from a human donor in good health (CMV status not recorded). Some clones in this sample may be carry-over from other donors' samples.

The chain recombines TRBV4-1 with TRBJ2-2, with 13 bases fitting TRBD2. CDR3 size: 22 residues. CDR1 is MGHRA, CDR2 YSYEKL, per germline. Trimming cost V 4 bases and J 4 bases; bases outside gene matches: 21. CDR3 nucleotide sequence: TGCGCCAGCAGCCCATCTACTCCCCTGACTAGCGGGGGGCGTCGTGGCACCGGGGAGCTGTTTTTT. It yields the protein CASSPSTPLTSGGRRGTGELFF.

This clonotype was detected ten times or more. This chain joins TRBV7-2 and TRBJ1-1; no clear D. The CDR3 totals 13 residues. Trimming removed 5 bases from V and 0 bases from J, with 7 bases in between. CDR1 is SGHTA, CDR2 FQGNSA, per germline. CDR3 loop: CASSVEMNTEAFF. As DNA, the CDR3 is TGTGCCAGCAGCGTGGAGATGAACACTGAAGCTTTCTTT.

This clonotype was found many times. The chain uses TRBV6-2 or TRBV6-3 and TRBJ1-1; D perhaps matches TRBD1 (5 bases). V lost 6 bases and J lost 1, with 9 bases in between. Looked up from germline, CDR1 is MNHEY and CDR2 is SVGEGT. There are 13 residues in the CDR3. This CDR3 is CASSYRQNTEAFF. The CDR3 bases are TGTGCCAGCAGCTACAGGCAGAACACTGAAGCTTTCTTT.

This chain connects TRBV29-1 to TRBJ2-1; 7 nucleotides line up with TRBD1. CDR3 length: 13 residues. CDR1 is SQVTM and CDR2 is ANQGSEA in the germline V gene. CDR3 sequence (DNA): TGCAGTCTACGGGACAGCTCCTACAATGAGCAGTTCTTC. As protein: CSLRDSSYNEQFF.

This clonotype was seen a handful of times. This rearrangement joins TRBV3-1 to TRBJ2-1; possibly TRBD1 or TRBD2 for D (6 bases each). This CDR3 comprises 15 residues. V lost 0 bases to trimming and J lost 5 bases, with 11 bases between them. The germline V gene encodes CDR1 LGHDT and CDR2 YNNKEL (reference sequence). CDR3: CASSQDPGADNEQFF. The CDR3 DNA reads as TGTGCCAGCAGCCAAGATCCGGGGGCTGACAATGAGCAGTTCTTC.

The chain uses TRBV20-1 and TRBJ1-3; 8 bases are a match to TRBD1. There are 14 residues in the CDR3. The V segment lost 4 bases and the J segment 2 bases; nucleotides outside the gene matches: 4. Germline V gene sequence: CDR1 DFQATT, CDR2 SNEGSKA (reference sequence). The CDR3 protein is CSAIPGGTGNTIYF. CDR3 DNA sequence: TGCAGTGCTATCCCAGGGGGCACTGGAAACACCATATATTTT.

The chain is built from TRBV20-1 and TRBJ2-5; a weak D match, TRBD2 (9 bases). Germline loops: CDR1 DFQATT, CDR2 SNEGSKA (reference sequence). The germline V and J ends were trimmed by 3 bases and 3 bases, with 20 bases remaining between them. The CDR3 sequence is 16 residues long. The CDR3, as DNA: TGCAGTGCTAGCAGGGGGCTAGCGGGAACCGAAGAGACCCAGTACTTC. The encoded protein is CSASRGLAGTEETQYF.

The chain has TRBV2 and TRBJ2-1, with a tentative D call TRBD1 (5 bases). The CDR3 is made up of 13 amino acids. Germline CDR1 SNHLY, CDR2 FYNNEI. DNA for the CDR3: TGTGCTGTGGGGCGCCCCTCCTACAATGAGCAGTTCTTC. It is translated as CAVGRPSYNEQFF. The entire variable domain, with the rest obtained from reference TRBV2 and TRBJ2-1, is as follows: EPEVTQTPSHQVTQMGQEVILRCVPISNHLYFYWYRQILGQKVEFLVSFYNNEISEKSEIFDDQFSVERPDGSNFTLKIRSTKLEDSAMYFCAVGRPSYNEQFFGPGTRLTVL.

This clonotype was counted between two and nine times. V usage is TRBV18 and J usage is TRBJ2-5, with D unresolved. The germline CDR1 and CDR2 sequences are KGHSH and LQKENI. Trimming cost V 2 bases and J 5 bases, with 12 bases left between them. The CDR3 is 14 residues long. DNA for the CDR3: TGTGCCAGCTCACCATCGGGTTTTGAGGAGACCCAGTACTTC. Protein product: CASSPSGFEETQYF.

This rearrangement joins TRBV7-3 to TRBJ2-3, with a weak D call TRBD2 (6 bases). CDR3 length: 15 amino acids. Per the germline V gene, CDR1 is SGHTA and CDR2 is FQGTGA. The V end lost 5 bases, the J end lost 7 bases, and 19 bases lay between the germline ends. Here the CDR3 reads CASSGASGTSNTQYF. The DNA for the CDR3 is TGTGCCAGCAGCGGAGCCTCCGGGACTTCTAATACGCAGTATTTT.

This clonotype was counted many times. For the CDR3, the DNA is TGTGCCAGCAGCTTGATAGACAGGGCCCATGGCTACACCTTC. It specifies CASSLIDRAHGYTF. This chain joins TRBV11-2 and TRBJ1-2; TRBD1 aligns across 7 bases. Germline V lookup: CDR1 SGHAT, CDR2 FQNNGV. CDR3 length: 14 amino acids. V was clipped by 3 bases and J by 6 bases; unmatched bases: 7.